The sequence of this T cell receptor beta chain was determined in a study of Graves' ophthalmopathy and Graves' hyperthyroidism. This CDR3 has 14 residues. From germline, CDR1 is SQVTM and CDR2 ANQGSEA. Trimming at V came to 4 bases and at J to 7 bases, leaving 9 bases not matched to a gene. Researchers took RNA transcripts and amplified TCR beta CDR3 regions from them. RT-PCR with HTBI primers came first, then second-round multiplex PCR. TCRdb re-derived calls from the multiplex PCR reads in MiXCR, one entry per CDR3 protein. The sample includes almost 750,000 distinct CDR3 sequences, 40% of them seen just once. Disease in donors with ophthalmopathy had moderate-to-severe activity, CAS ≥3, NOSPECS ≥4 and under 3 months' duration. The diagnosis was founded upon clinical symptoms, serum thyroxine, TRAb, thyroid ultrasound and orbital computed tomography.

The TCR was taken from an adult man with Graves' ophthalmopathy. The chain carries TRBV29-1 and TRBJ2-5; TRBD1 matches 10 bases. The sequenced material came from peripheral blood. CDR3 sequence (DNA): TGCAGCGTTGGCGGACAGGGGGTGGGAGTGACCCAGTACTTC. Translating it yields CSVGGQGVGVTQYF.